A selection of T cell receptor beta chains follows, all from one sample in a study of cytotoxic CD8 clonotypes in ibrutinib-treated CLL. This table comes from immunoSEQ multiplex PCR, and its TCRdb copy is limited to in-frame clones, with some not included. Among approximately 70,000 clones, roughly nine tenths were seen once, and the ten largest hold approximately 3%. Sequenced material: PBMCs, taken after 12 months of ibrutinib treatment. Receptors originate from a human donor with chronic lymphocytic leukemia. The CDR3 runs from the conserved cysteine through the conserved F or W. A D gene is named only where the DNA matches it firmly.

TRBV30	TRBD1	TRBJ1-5	CAWSDWNRGSNQPQHF	TGTGCCTGGAGTGATTGGAACAGGGGGAGCAATCAGCCCCAGCATTTT
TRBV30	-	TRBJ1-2	CAWVGSVQGHYGYTF	TGTGCCTGGGTGGGGTCGGTTCAGGGTCACTATGGCTACACCTTC
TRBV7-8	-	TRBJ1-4	CASSLAFRAGEKLFF	TGTGCCAGCAGCTTAGCGTTCCGGGCCGGTGAAAAACTGTTTTTT
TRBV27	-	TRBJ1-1	CASTPGRRNPEAFF	TGTGCCAGCACCCCTGGACGTAGGAATCCTGAAGCTTTCTTT
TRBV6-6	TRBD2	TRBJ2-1	CASSIRLAGDNEQFF	TGTGCCAGCTCCATTAGACTAGCGGGAGACAATGAGCAGTTCTTC
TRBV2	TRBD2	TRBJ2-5	CASSPSGSLKTQYF	TGTGCCAGCAGTCCTAGCGGGAGCTTGAAGACCCAGTACTTC
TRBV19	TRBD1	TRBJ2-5	CASGTGHQETQYF	TGTGCCAGTGGGACAGGCCACCAAGAGACCCAGTACTTC
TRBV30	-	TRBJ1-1	CAWSYGRWTEAFF	TGTGCCTGGAGTTACGGGAGGTGGACTGAAGCTTTCTTT
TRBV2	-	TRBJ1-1	CASNLAPGTEAFF	TGTGCCAGCAACCTGGCCCCAGGCACTGAAGCTTTCTTT
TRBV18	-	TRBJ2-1	CASSADKKYNEQFF	TGTGCCAGCTCAGCGGACAAGAAATACAATGAGCAGTTCTTC
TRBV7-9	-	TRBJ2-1	CASSLYGFGGYNEQFF	TGTGCCAGCAGCTTATATGGGTTCGGAGGTTACAATGAGCAGTTCTTC
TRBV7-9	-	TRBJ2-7	CASSLRFAQEQYF	TGTGCCAGCAGCTTGAGGTTCGCTCAAGAGCAGTACTTC
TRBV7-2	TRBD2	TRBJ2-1	CASSLKLAGGSEQFF	TGTGCCAGCAGCTTAAAACTAGCGGGAGGGAGTGAGCAGTTCTTC
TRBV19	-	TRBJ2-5	CASSIDGSRQETQYF	TGTGCCAGTAGTATAGATGGCTCCCGCCAAGAGACCCAGTACTTC